This T cell receptor beta chain was sequenced in a study of cytomegalovirus exposure and HLA in healthy donors. The V and J ends lost 2 bases and 6 bases respectively, with 11 bases between them. The germline V gene encodes CDR1 MNHEY and CDR2 SVGAGI. This CDR3 is built from 14 residues. PCR amplification relied on 60 Vbeta primers (plus 13 Jbeta primers). The table came from immunoSEQ multiplex PCR; TCRdb's copy has only in-frame clones and leaves some out. The table shows roughly 200,000 clones, with approximately 78% occurring only once. The source is a man younger than 40 in good health and CMV-seronegative. V and J are TRBV6-5 and TRBJ1-5; D is perhaps TRBD1 (5 bases). Source material: PBMCs. CDR3 nucleotide sequence: TGTGCCAGCAGTTACGTAGGGGTGGGTCAGCCCCAGCATTTT. This encodes CASSYVGVGQPQHF.